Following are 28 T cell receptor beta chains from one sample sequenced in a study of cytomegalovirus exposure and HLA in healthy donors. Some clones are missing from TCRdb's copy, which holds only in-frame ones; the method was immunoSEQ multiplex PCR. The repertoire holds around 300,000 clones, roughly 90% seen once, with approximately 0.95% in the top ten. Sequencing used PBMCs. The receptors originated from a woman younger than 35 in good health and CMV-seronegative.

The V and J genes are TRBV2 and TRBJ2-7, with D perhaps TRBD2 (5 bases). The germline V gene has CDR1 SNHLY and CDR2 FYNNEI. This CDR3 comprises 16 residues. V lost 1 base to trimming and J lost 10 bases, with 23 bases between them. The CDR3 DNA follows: TGTGCCAGCAGTGAAGGAACCCTCAGTGGGAAACCGGGACAGTACTTC. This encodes CASSEGTLSGKPGQYF. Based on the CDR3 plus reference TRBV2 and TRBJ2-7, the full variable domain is EPEVTQTPSHQVTQMGQEVILRCVPISNHLYFYWYRQILGQKVEFLVSFYNNEISEKSEIFDDQFSVERPDGSNFTLKIRSTKLEDSAMYFCASSEGTLSGKPGQYFGPGTRLTVT.

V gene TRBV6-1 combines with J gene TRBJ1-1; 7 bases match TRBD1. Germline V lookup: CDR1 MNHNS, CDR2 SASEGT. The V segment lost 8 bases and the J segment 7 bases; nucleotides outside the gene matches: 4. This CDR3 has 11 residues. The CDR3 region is CASGRGSEAFF. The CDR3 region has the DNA TGTGCCAGCGGCAGGGGGAGTGAAGCTTTCTTT.

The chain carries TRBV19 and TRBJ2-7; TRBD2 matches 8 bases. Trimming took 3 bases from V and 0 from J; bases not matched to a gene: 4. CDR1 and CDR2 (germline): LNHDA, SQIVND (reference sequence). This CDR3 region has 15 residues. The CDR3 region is CASSIISGTSYEQYF. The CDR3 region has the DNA TGTGCCAGTAGTATTATTAGCGGGACCTCCTACGAGCAGTACTTC.

DNA of the CDR3: TGTGCTAGCCGGGCCACAGGGAGTACCGCTGAAGCTTTCTTT. This encodes CASRATGSTAEAFF. The chain recombines TRBV12-5 with TRBJ1-1; maybe TRBD1 (6 bases). This CDR3 is built from 14 residues. The germline V gene has CDR1 LGHNT and CDR2 FRNRAP. Trimming removed 9 bases from V and 6 bases from J, with 20 bases in between. Drawing the rest from reference TRBV12-5 and TRBJ1-1, the complete variable domain is DARVTQTPRHKVTEMGQEVTMRCQPILGHNTVFWYRQTMMQGLELLAYFRNRAPLDDSGMPKDRFSAEMPDATLATLKIQPSEPRDSAVYFCASRATGSTAEAFFGQGTRLTVV.

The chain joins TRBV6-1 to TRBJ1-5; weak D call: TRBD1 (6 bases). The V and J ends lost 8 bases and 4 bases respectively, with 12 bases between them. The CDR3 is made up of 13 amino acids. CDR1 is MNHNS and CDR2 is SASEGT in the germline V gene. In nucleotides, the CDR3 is TGTGCCAGCTCGGGACATCTAAATCAGCCCCAGCATTTT. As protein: CASSGHLNQPQHF.

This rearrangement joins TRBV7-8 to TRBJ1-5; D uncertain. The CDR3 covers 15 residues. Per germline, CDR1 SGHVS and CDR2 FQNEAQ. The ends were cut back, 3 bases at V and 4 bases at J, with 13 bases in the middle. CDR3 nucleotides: TGTGCCAGCAGCTTTGAGGGCCCCGGTAATCAGCCCCAGCATTTT. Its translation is CASSFEGPGNQPQHF.

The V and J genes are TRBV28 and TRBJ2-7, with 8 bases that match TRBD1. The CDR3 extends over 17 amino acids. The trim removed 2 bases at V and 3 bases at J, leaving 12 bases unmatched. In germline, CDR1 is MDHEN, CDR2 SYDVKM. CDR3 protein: CASSLQRTGIRSYEQYF. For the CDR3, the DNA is TGTGCCAGCAGTTTACAAAGGACAGGGATTCGGAGCTACGAGCAGTACTTC.

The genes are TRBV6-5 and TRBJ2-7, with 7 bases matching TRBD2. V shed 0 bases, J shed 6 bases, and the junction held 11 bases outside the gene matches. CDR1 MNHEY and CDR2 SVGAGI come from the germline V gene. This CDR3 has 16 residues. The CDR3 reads CASSYSPGLPSLEQYF. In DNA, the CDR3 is TGTGCCAGCAGTTACTCACCGGGACTACCATCTCTCGAGCAGTACTTC.

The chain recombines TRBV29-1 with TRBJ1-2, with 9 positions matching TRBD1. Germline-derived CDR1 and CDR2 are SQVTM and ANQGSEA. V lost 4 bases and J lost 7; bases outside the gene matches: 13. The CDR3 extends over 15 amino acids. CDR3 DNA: TGCAGCGTTGTAGTCTCTGGACAGGGGTCGGGTGGCTACACCTTC. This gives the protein CSVVVSGQGSGGYTF.

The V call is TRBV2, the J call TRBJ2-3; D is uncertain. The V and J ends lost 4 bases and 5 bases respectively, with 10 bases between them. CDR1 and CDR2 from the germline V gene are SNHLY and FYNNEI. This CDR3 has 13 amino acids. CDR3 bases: TGTGCCAGCAGTGTAGTGCGTAAAGATACGCAGTATTTT. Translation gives CASSVVRKDTQYF. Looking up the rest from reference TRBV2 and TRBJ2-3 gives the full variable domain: EPEVTQTPSHQVTQMGQEVILRCVPISNHLYFYWYRQILGQKVEFLVSFYNNEISEKSEIFDDQFSVERPDGSNFTLKIRSTKLEDSAMYFCASSVVRKDTQYFGPGTRLTVL.

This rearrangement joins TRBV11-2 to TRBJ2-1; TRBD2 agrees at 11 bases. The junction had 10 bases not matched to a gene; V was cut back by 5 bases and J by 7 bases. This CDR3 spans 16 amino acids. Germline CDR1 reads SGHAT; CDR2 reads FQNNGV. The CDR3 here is CASSVRLAGRENEQFF. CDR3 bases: TGTGCCAGCAGCGTAAGACTAGCGGGAAGGGAAAATGAGCAGTTCTTC.

In nucleotides, the CDR3 is TGCGCCAGCACCTCCGACAGGGCCATCGCTGAAGCTTTCTTT. Translated: CASTSDRAIAEAFF. The chain employs TRBV5-1 and TRBJ1-1; 7 bases map to TRBD1. The V gene end was trimmed by 6 bases and the J gene end by 6 bases; junction bases not matched to a gene: 11. CDR3 length equals 14 residues. The germline gives CDR1 SGHRS, CDR2 YFSETQ.

CDR3 in amino acids: CASSPGPFGTAATNEKLFF. In nucleotides, the CDR3 is TGTGCCAGCAGCCCCGGACCTTTCGGGACAGCCGCAACTAATGAAAAACTGTTTTTT. The genes are TRBV5-4 and TRBJ1-4; TRBD1 aligns across 7 bases. The V gene's germline CDR1 is SGHNT and CDR2 YYREEE (reference sequence). V was pared by 4 bases and J by 0 bases, with 15 bases of the junction left unmatched. The CDR3 has 19 amino acids.

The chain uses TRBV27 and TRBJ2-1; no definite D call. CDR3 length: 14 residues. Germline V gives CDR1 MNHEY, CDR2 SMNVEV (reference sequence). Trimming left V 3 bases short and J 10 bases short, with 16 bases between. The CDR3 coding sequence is TGTGCCAGCAGTTTCTCTCCCACTCGCACCGAGCAGTTCTTC. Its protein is CASSFSPTRTEQFF.

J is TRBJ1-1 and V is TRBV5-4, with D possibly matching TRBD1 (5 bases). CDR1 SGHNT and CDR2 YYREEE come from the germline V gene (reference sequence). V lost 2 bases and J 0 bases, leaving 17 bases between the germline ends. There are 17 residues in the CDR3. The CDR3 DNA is TGTGCCAGCAGCTTCCTCATTGACAGCCGCATGAACACTGAAGCTTTCTTT. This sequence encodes CASSFLIDSRMNTEAFF. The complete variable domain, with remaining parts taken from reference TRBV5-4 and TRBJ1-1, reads ETGVTQSPTHLIKTRGQQVTLRCSSQSGHNTVSWYQQALGQGPQFIFQYYREEENGRGNFPPRFSGLQFPNYSSELNVNALELDDSALYLCASSFLIDSRMNTEAFFGQGTRLTVV.

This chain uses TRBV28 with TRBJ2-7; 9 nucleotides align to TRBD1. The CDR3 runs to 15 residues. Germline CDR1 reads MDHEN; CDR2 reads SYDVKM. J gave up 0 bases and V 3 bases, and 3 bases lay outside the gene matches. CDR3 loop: CASSLVTGGSYEQYF. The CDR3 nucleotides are TGTGCCAGCAGTTTGGTGACAGGGGGCTCCTACGAGCAGTACTTC.

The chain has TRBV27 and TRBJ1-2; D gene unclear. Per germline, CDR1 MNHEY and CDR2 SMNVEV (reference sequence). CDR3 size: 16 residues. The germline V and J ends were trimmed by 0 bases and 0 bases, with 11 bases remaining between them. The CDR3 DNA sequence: TGTGCCAGCAGTTTATCGATGGGAGAGGCTAACTATGGCTACACCTTC. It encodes CASSLSMGEANYGYTF.

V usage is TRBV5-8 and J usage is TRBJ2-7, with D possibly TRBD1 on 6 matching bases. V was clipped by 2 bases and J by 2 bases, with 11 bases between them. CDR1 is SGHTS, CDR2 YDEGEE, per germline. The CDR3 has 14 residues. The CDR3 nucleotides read TGTGCCAGCAGCTTCCGGGACATAGCCTACGAGCAGTACTTC. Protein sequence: CASSFRDIAYEQYF.

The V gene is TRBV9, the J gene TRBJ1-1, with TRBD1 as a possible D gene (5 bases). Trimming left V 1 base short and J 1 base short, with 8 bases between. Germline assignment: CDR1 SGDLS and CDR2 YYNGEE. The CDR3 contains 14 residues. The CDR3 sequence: CASSVTGKNTEAFF. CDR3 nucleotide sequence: TGTGCCAGCAGCGTAACAGGCAAGAACACTGAAGCTTTCTTT.

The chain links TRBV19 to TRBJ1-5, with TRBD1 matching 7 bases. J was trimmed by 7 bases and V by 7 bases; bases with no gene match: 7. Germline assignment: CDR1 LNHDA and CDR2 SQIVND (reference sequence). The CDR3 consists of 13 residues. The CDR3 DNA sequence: TGTGCCAGTAACTACAGGGGAGAGCAGCCCCAGCATTTT. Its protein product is CASNYRGEQPQHF.

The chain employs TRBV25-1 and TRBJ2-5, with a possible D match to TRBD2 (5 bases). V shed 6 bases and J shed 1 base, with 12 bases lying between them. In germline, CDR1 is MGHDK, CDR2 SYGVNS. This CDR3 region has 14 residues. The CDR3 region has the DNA TGTGCCAGCAGGACTTCGAGGGCCCAAGAGACCCAGTACTTC. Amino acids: CASRTSRAQETQYF.

In DNA form, the CDR3 reads TGTGCCAGCAGCCTACGCCGGGGACAGGGGGATGAAAAACTGTTTTTT. It yields the protein CASSLRRGQGDEKLFF. V gene TRBV7-8 combines with J gene TRBJ1-4, with 11 nucleotides matching TRBD1. With V trimmed by 5 bases and J by 6 bases, 8 bases remained unmatched. This CDR3 spans 16 amino acids. The germline V gene encodes CDR1 SGHVS and CDR2 FQNEAQ.

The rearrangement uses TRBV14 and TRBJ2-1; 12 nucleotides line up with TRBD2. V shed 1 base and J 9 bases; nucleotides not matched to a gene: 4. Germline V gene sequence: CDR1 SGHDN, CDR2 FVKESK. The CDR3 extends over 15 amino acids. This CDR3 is CASSQGLAGAGEQFF. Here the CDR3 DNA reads TGTGCCAGCAGCCAAGGACTAGCGGGAGCAGGTGAGCAGTTCTTC. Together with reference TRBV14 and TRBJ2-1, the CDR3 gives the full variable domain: EAGVTQFPSHSVIEKGQTVTLRCDPISGHDNLYWYRRVMGKEIKFLLHFVKESKQDESGMPNNRFLAERTGGTYSTLKVQPAELEDSGVYFCASSQGLAGAGEQFFGPGTRLTVL.

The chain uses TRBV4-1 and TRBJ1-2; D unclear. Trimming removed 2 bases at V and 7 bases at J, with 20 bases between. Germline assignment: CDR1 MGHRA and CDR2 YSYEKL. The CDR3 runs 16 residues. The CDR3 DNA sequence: TGCGCCAGCAGCCAACCTAGACGGGGAACCACGAGTGGCTACACCTTC. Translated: CASSQPRRGTTSGYTF.

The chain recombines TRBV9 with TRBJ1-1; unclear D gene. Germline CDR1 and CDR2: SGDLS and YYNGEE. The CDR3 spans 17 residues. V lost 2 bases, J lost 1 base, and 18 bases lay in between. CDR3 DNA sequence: TGTGCCAGCAGCGTGTCGGGGAGTATCCACAGGAACACTGAAGCTTTCTTT. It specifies CASSVSGSIHRNTEAFF.

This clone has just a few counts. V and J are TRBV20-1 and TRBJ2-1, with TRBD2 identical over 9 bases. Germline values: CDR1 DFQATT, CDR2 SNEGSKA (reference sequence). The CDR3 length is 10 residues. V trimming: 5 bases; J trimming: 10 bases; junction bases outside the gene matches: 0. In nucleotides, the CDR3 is TGCAGTGCTGGACTAGCGGAGCAGTTCTTC. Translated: CSAGLAEQFF.

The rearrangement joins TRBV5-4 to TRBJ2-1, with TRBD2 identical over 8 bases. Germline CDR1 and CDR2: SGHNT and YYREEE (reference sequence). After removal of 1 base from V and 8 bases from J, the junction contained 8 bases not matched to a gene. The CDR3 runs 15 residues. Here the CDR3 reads CASSLKRELSHEQFF. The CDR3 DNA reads TGTGCCAGCAGCTTGAAGCGGGAGCTATCCCATGAGCAGTTCTTC.

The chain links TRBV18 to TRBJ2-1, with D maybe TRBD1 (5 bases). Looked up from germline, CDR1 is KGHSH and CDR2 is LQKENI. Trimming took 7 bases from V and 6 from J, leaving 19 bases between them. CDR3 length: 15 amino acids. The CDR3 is CASFDNESGANEQFF. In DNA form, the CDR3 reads TGTGCCAGCTTCGACAATGAGAGTGGGGCCAATGAGCAGTTCTTC.